This is a list of T cell receptor beta chains from one sample in a study of CD8+CD57+ T cells in acquired aplastic anemia. TCRdb re-called the reads through MiXCR, storing one row per CDR3 protein. The sample lists about 150,000 distinct CDR3 sequences; less than 60% were seen once. What was sequenced was sorted CD4+, CD8+, or CD8+CD57+ T cells (not recorded which) from PBMCs. The receptors derive from a human donor with aplastic anemia. Each CDR3 is given with its conserved first and last residue. A D gene is named only where the DNA matches it firmly. Where a row states a size, it is once, few, many or the class of an expanded clone; other rows omit it.

clone size,V gene,J gene,D gene,CDR3 protein
many,TRBV6-1,TRBJ1-1,NA,CAIGLGGTTVMNTEAFF
NA,TRBV7-9,TRBJ2-7,NA,CASSLGPGLDYEQYF
few,TRBV4-1,TRBJ2-3,TRBD2,CASSFASGGPTSTDTQYF
many,TRBV24-1,TRBJ2-7,NA,CATSDPEGPPYEQYF
NA,TRBV6-1,TRBJ2-5,NA,CASRMYQGNQETQYF
NA,TRBV20-1,TRBJ1-5,TRBD1,CSATGTGDGNQPQHF
once,TRBV7-2,TRBJ1-2,TRBD1,CASSSRDRGPYGYTF
NA,TRBV2,TRBJ1-5,NA,CASSMGTGIDQPQHF
many,TRBV19,TRBJ2-3,NA,CASSQVFTDTQYF
many,TRBV7-9,TRBJ2-5,NA,CTSSLSGWETQYF
many,TRBV12-3/TRBV12-4,TRBJ1-5,NA,CASSVQGLRKSNQPQHF
many,TRBV3-1,TRBJ2-7,TRBD1,CASSQGQNVYEQYF
many,TRBV11-3,TRBJ2-2,NA,CASSLDPRGTGELFF
NA,TRBV19,TRBJ2-7,TRBD1,CASRGQVGAYEQYF
once,TRBV7-2,TRBJ2-1,NA,CASSYQLGEQFF
once,TRBV29-1,TRBJ1-2,NA,CSVEEGYGYTF
NA,TRBV24-1,TRBJ2-3,NA,CATSETGATDTQYF
NA,TRBV19,TRBJ1-1,NA,CTSSIGVNTEAFF
once,TRBV7-9,TRBJ2-2,NA,CASSLAPAGTGELFF
NA,TRBV9,TRBJ2-7,NA,CASSVGRTTYEQYF
NA,TRBV7-8,TRBJ1-2,NA,CASSHGGGPGNTF
NA,TRBV15,TRBJ1-2,NA,CATSRAEVGYTF
NA,TRBV2,TRBJ2-7,TRBD1,CASSPLLADREQYF
NA,TRBV2,TRBJ2-1,TRBD1,CASSGGTGGKIGQFF
NA,TRBV15,TRBJ1-1,NA,CATSRAGNTEAFF
few,TRBV5-5,TRBJ1-4,TRBD1,CASSYDRVDEKLFF
few,TRBV10-3,TRBJ1-1,TRBD1,CAISESMSGGEAFF
NA,TRBV24-1,TRBJ2-1,NA,CATSPSGVTPNEQFF
many,TRBV19,TRBJ1-2,NA,CASTDGSYGYTF
few,TRBV20-1,TRBJ2-3,TRBD2,CSTPAHLAGGTDTQYF
many,TRBV29-1,TRBJ2-1,TRBD1,CSVEDWDRGIDNEQFF
once,TRBV25-1,TRBJ1-4,NA,CASSENSALVKLFF
NA,TRBV19,TRBJ2-3,NA,CASNRARTDTQYF
many,TRBV5-6,TRBJ2-1,NA,CASSLVGYNEQFF
NA,TRBV15,TRBJ2-3,NA,CATSLGGGADTQYF